This is a list of T cell receptor beta chains from one sample in a study of T cell changes during pregnancy in multiple sclerosis. Clones were sequenced by immunoSEQ multiplex PCR, and TCRdb holds only the in-frame ones, with some missing. In the table there are 70,000 to 80,000 clones, around 93% of which are singletons. Material: peripheral blood, obtained in the first trimester of pregnancy. These TCRs come from a female donor with multiple sclerosis, enrolled in a pregnancy study. Both conserved end residues are part of each CDR3. Each record gives: D gene, clone size, V gene, J gene, CDR3 protein, CDR3 DNA. The D gene is left open where the match is weak. Size values are once, few and many counts, or a class for expanded clones, and some rows have none.

.	.	TRBV7-2	TRBJ2-5	CASSLQGAETQYF	TGTGCCAGCAGCTTACAAGGGGCGGAGACCCAGTACTTC
.	.	TRBV4-2	TRBJ1-3	CASSQDWENRVWPPTIYF	TGTGCCAGCAGCCAAGATTGGGAAAACAGGGTCTGGCCCCCCACCATATATTTT
.	once	TRBV5-4	TRBJ1-1	CASSPGGTLNTEAFF	TGTGCCAGCAGCCCGGGGGGGACATTGAACACTGAAGCTTTCTTT
.	.	TRBV7-9	TRBJ2-3	CASSVANTDTQYF	TGTGCCAGCAGCGTAGCTAACACAGATACGCAGTATTTT
TRBD2	.	TRBV2	TRBJ2-4	CASSVTSGNIQYF	TGTGCCAGCAGTGTAACTAGCGGGAACATTCAGTACTTC
.	once	TRBV11-2	TRBJ1-3	CASSLEDRKGNTIYF	TGTGCCAGCAGCTTAGAAGACAGGAAAGGAAACACCATATATTTT
TRBD2	.	TRBV7-8	TRBJ2-3	CASSLEGLLAGFTDTQYF	TGTGCCAGCAGCTTAGAAGGTCTGCTAGCGGGATTCACAGATACGCAGTATTTT
TRBD2	.	TRBV2	TRBJ2-1	CASRGLAGSNNEQFF	TGTGCCAGCAGGGGACTAGCGGGGAGCAACAATGAGCAGTTCTTC
TRBD1	once	TRBV27	TRBJ1-5	CASSPWTGTGNQPQHF	TGTGCCAGCAGTCCTTGGACAGGGACGGGCAATCAGCCCCAGCATTTT
.	.	TRBV7-9	TRBJ1-2	CASSKGVPRLLGGYTF	TGTGCCAGCAGCAAGGGGGTCCCACGCCTCCTGGGAGGCTACACCTTC
TRBD1	.	TRBV19	TRBJ2-2	CASRGWGTANTGELFF	TGTGCCAGTAGGGGCTGGGGGACAGCAAACACCGGGGAGCTGTTTTTT
TRBD2	.	TRBV4-1	TRBJ2-1	CASSQGKRLGGGEVNEQFF	TGCGCCAGCAGCCAAGGAAAGCGGTTAGGCGGGGGAGAGGTCAATGAGCAGTTCTTC
.	once	TRBV6-5	TRBJ2-7	CASSYAPRLAEEQYF	TGTGCCAGCAGTTACGCCCCGCGGTTGGCGGAAGAGCAGTACTTC
TRBD2	.	TRBV6-5	TRBJ2-2	CASRFWTSSTGELFF	TGTGCCAGCAGATTCTGGACTAGTTCCACCGGGGAGCTGTTTTTT
TRBD2	.	TRBV18	TRBJ2-7	CASSPGTSGHDEQYF	TGTGCCAGCTCACCGGGAACTAGCGGCCACGACGAGCAGTACTTC
TRBD1	.	TRBV6-5	TRBJ2-5	CASSKGATNQETQYF	TGTGCCAGCAGCAAGGGGGCGACAAACCAAGAGACCCAGTACTTC
TRBD1	.	TRBV6-4	TRBJ1-2	CASSDSGTGGGYTF	TGTGCCAGCAGTGACTCCGGGACAGGGGGAGGCTACACCTTC
TRBD1	.	TRBV30	TRBJ1-4	CAWSPKGQVIAKLFF	TGTGCCTGGAGTCCGAAGGGACAGGTTATCGCAAAACTGTTTTTT
.	.	TRBV5-1	TRBJ1-1	CASSSTRQAQRSTEAFF	TGCGCCAGCAGCTCGACCCGACAGGCCCAGCGTAGCACTGAAGCTTTCTTT
TRBD1	.	TRBV5-1	TRBJ1-1	CASSSSAGGTKNTEAFF	TGCGCCAGCAGCTCTTCAGCAGGGGGTACCAAGAACACTGAAGCTTTCTTT
TRBD1	.	TRBV5-1	TRBJ2-7	CASSDGVQGAQEYF	TGCGCCAGCTCCGACGGGGTACAGGGGGCGCAAGAGTACTTC
TRBD1	.	TRBV25-1	TRBJ2-3	CASSGTGGSTDTQYF	TGTGCCAGCAGTGGGACAGGGGGTAGCACAGATACGCAGTATTTT
.	once	TRBV5-6	TRBJ1-2	CASSLTGGAYGYTF	TGTGCCAGCAGCTTGACGGGGGGGGCCTATGGCTACACCTTC
.	.	TRBV11-1	TRBJ1-3	CASSLLSGNTIYF	TGTGCCAGCAGCCTCCTATCTGGAAACACCATATATTTT
TRBD1	.	TRBV28	TRBJ2-7	CASSPLRQGGFYEQYF	TGTGCCAGCAGTCCTCTCCGACAGGGGGGATTCTACGAGCAGTACTTC
.	.	TRBV7-3	TRBJ2-2	CASSADSYTGELFF	TGTGCCAGCAGCGCCGACTCTTACACCGGGGAGCTGTTTTTT
TRBD1	.	TRBV19	TRBJ1-2	CASSETGVFYGYTF	TGTGCCAGTTCCGAGACAGGGGTTTTTTATGGCTACACCTTC
TRBD2	.	TRBV9	TRBJ2-1	CASSVGLAGGESEQFF	TGTGCCAGCAGCGTAGGCCTAGCGGGAGGAGAAAGTGAGCAGTTCTTC
TRBD1	.	TRBV7-9	TRBJ2-5	CASSYLDRGRETQYF	TGTGCCAGCAGTTACTTGGACAGGGGGCGGGAGACCCAGTACTTC
TRBD1	.	TRBV28	TRBJ1-4	CASRGPGQGLGKLFF	TGTGCCAGCAGAGGACCGGGACAGGGGCTAGGGAAACTGTTTTTT
.	.	TRBV5-1	TRBJ1-6	CASSLATGSGNSPLHF	TGCGCCAGCAGCTTGGCTACAGGGTCGGGGAATTCACCCCTCCACTTT
TRBD1	once	TRBV19	TRBJ1-3	CASSMAQGGASGNTIYF	TGTGCCAGTAGTATGGCCCAGGGGGGCGCGTCTGGAAACACCATATATTTT
TRBD2	once	TRBV13	TRBJ2-1	CASSLRTSGRLYNEQFF	TGTGCCAGCAGCTTAAGAACTAGCGGGAGGCTCTACAATGAGCAGTTCTTC
.	.	TRBV1	TRBJ2-4	CTSSQVEGKAKNIQYF	TGCACCAGCAGCCAAGTAGAGGGAAAAGCCAAAAACATTCAGTACTTC
.	.	TRBV2	TRBJ2-6	CASRDFQNSGANVLTF	TGTGCCAGCAGGGACTTTCAAAACTCTGGGGCCAACGTCCTGACTTTC
.	.	TRBV29-1	TRBJ1-2	CSVEDPGDRLRGYTF	TGCAGCGTTGAAGACCCAGGGGATAGGCTCCGTGGCTACACCTTC
.	.	TRBV5-1	TRBJ1-1	CASSFSGGGNTEAFF	TGCGCCAGCAGCTTTTCGGGCGGGGGGAACACTGAAGCTTTCTTT
.	.	TRBV6-5	TRBJ1-2	CASIKAGGGYTF	TGTGCCAGCATTAAGGCCGGGGGAGGCTACACCTTC
.	.	TRBV5-1	TRBJ1-4	CASSLQTANNEKLFF	TGCGCCAGCAGCTTACAGACAGCAAATAATGAAAAACTGTTTTTT
TRBD1	.	TRBV25-1	TRBJ1-1	CASRTGVLRGEAFF	TGTGCCAGCAGGACAGGGGTTTTAAGGGGTGAAGCTTTCTTT
.	.	TRBV7-9	TRBJ1-3	CASSSRAGGSGNTIYF	TGTGCCAGCAGCTCTAGGGCGGGGGGCTCTGGAAACACCATATATTTT
TRBD2	once	TRBV11-2	TRBJ2-1	CASSLRGDGSGRGNEQFF	TGTGCCAGCAGCTTAAGAGGGGATGGGAGCGGGAGAGGAAATGAGCAGTTCTTC
.	few	TRBV6-5	TRBJ2-1	CASSPPAPPMEFF	TGTGCCAGCAGCCCACCCGCGCCGCCGATGGAGTTCTTC
.	.	TRBV7-9	TRBJ2-1	CASSQTNRVCRYEQFF	TGTGCCAGCAGCCAGACGAACAGGGTTTGTCGCTATGAGCAGTTCTTC
TRBD1	.	TRBV4-1	TRBJ2-5	CASSQDVRGRETQYF	TGCGCCAGCAGCCAAGATGTCAGGGGGCGAGAGACCCAGTACTTC
.	.	TRBV30	TRBJ2-7	CAWSLGADPSGEQYF	TGTGCCTGGAGTCTGGGGGCGGACCCCTCGGGGGAGCAGTACTTC
TRBD1	.	TRBV6-6	TRBJ1-5	CASSITGGVQPQHF	TGTGCCAGCAGTATAACAGGGGGTGTCCAGCCCCAGCATTTT
.	once	TRBV5-4	TRBJ2-1	CASSPGRGNEQFF	TGTGCCAGCAGCCCGGGAAGAGGCAATGAGCAGTTCTTC
.	.	TRBV2	TRBJ1-1	CASSEEGGRTEAFF	TGTGCCAGCAGTGAAGAGGGAGGCAGAACTGAAGCTTTCTTT
TRBD1	.	TRBV4-2	TRBJ1-1	CASSQVGTVEAFF	TGTGCCAGCAGCCAAGTGGGGACAGTCGAAGCTTTCTTT
TRBD1	once	TRBV19	TRBJ1-1	CASGTGQFGTEAFF	TGTGCCAGTGGGACAGGGCAGTTTGGCACTGAAGCTTTCTTT
TRBD2	.	TRBV10-3	TRBJ2-1	CAISDSGGSYNEQFF	TGTGCCATCAGTGACAGCGGGGGCTCCTACAATGAGCAGTTCTTC
TRBD1	.	TRBV7-3	TRBJ2-1	CASSRTGDPYNEQFF	TGTGCCAGCAGCCGGACAGGGGACCCTTACAATGAGCAGTTCTTC
.	.	TRBV18	TRBJ2-6	CASSPLSLSGANVLTF	TGTGCCAGCTCACCCCTTTCCCTCTCTGGGGCCAACGTCCTGACTTTC
TRBD1	.	TRBV30	TRBJ2-3	CAWSGHADRGASTDTQYF	TGTGCCTGGAGCGGACATGCCGACAGGGGCGCTAGCACAGATACGCAGTATTTT
.	once	TRBV29-1	TRBJ1-2	CSVMGAEGYGYTF	TGCAGCGTTATGGGGGCCGAGGGCTATGGCTACACCTTC
.	.	TRBV11-2	TRBJ1-1	CASSLNRIRLGSEAFF	TGTGCCAGCAGCTTAAATCGGATCCGCCTGGGCTCTGAAGCTTTCTTT